This TCR beta chain originates from a study of cytomegalovirus exposure and HLA in healthy donors. The study, taken as a whole, reports: TCR beta chains numbering about 160 were designated cytomegalovirus-associated.

Measured with immunoSEQ multiplex PCR; TCRdb has only the in-frame clones, and not every one. The table has about 200,000 clones, around four fifths seen once. As to this clone: Its antigen is unidentified.

The J segment lost 7 bases and the V segment lost 0 bases, leaving 8 bases of the junction unmatched. CDR3 length: 15 residues. Germline values: CDR1 ENHRY, CDR2 SYGVKD. Input material: PBMCs. The TCR originated in a woman between 18 and 29 years old in good health and CMV-seronegative. V and J are TRBV10-3 and TRBJ1-1; 7 bases are a match to TRBD1. The CDR3 bases are TGTGCCATCAGTGAGTCGACTCGGCCAGGGGGTGAAGCTTTCTTT. Translated: CAISESTRPGGEAFF.